This T cell receptor beta chain was obtained from a study of Graves' ophthalmopathy and Graves' hyperthyroidism. This clonotype has a count of ten or more. Trimming shortened V by 4 bases and J by 1 base, and 7 bases separated the two germline ends. CDR1 and CDR2 (germline): SEHNR, FQNEAQ (reference sequence). The length of the CDR3 is 13 residues. For repertoire sequencing, the TCR beta CDR3 regions were amplified from RNA transcripts. HTBI primers were used in a first-round RT-PCR, which preceded a second-round multiplex PCR. One entry per CDR3 protein results from TCRdb running MiXCR on the multiplex PCR reads. The profile shows hundreds of thousands of distinct CDR3 sequences, over 40% of them singletons.

The TCR sequence derives from an adult man with Graves' ophthalmopathy. This chain links TRBV7-9 with TRBJ2-5; the D gene could be TRBD1 or TRBD2 (5 bases each). Sequencing was performed on peripheral blood. The CDR3 protein is CASSSGPQETQYF. The CDR3 DNA sequence: TGTGCCAGCAGCTCGGGGCCCCAAGAGACCCAGTACTTC.